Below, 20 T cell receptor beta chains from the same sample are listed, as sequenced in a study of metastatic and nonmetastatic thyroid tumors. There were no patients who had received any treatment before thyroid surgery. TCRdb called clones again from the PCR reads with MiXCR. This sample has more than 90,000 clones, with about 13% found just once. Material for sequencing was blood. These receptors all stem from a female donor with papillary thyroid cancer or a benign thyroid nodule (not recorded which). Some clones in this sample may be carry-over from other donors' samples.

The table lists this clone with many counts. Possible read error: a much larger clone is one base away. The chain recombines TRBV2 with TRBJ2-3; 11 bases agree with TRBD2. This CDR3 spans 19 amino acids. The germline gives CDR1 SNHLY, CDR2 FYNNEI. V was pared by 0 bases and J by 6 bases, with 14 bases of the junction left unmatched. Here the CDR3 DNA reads TGTGCCAGCAGTGAAGCGCTTCTTCCTAGCGGGAGGCTCACGGATACGCAGTATTTT. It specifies CASSEALLPSGRLTDTQYF.

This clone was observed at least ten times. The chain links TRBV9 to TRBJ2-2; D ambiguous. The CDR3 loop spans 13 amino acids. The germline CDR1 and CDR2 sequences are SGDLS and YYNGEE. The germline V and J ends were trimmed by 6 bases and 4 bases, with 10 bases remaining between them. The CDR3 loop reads CASTSQSTGELFF. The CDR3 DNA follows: TGTGCCAGCACCTCACAAAGCACCGGGGAGCTGTTTTTT.

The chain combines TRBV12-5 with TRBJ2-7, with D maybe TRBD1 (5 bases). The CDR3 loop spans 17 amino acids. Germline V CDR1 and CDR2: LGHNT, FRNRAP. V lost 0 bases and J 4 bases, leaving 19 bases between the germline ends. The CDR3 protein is CASGLVIRRTTLYEQYF. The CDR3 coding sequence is TGTGCTAGTGGTTTGGTAATAAGGCGGACAACCTTATACGAGCAGTACTTC.

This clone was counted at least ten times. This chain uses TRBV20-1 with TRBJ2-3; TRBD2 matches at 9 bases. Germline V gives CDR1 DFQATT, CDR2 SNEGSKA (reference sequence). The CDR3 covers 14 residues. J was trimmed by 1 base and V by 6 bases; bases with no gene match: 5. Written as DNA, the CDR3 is TGCAGTGCGGGCCGGACTAGCGGCACAGATACGCAGTATTTT. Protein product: CSAGRTSGTDTQYF.

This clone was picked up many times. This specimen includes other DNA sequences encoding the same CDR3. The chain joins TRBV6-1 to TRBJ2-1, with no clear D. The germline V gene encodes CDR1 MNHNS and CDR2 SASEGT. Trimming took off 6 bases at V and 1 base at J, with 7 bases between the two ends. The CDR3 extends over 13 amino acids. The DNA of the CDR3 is TGTGCCAGCAGCCCCGGATCCTACAATGAGCAGTTCTTC. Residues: CASSPGSYNEQFF.

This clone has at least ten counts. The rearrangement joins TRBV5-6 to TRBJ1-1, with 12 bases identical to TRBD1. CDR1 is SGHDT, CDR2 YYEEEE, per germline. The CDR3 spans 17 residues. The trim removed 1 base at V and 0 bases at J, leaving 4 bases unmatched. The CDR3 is CASSLLGQGALNTEAFF. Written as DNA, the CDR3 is TGTGCCAGCAGCTTGTTGGGACAGGGGGCGTTGAACACTGAAGCTTTCTTT.

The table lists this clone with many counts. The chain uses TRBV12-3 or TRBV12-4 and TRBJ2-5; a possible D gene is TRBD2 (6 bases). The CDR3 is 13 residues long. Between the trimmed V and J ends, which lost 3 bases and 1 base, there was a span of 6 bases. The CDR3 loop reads CASSFGSQETQYF. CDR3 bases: TGTGCCAGCAGTTTCGGGAGCCAAGAGACCCAGTACTTC.

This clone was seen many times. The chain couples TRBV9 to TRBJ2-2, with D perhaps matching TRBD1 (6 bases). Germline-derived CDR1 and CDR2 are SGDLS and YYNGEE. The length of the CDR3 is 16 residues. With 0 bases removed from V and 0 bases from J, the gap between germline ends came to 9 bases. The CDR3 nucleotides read TGTGCCAGCAGCGTAGAGGGGGACCCGAACACCGGGGAGCTGTTTTTT. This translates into CASSVEGDPNTGELFF.

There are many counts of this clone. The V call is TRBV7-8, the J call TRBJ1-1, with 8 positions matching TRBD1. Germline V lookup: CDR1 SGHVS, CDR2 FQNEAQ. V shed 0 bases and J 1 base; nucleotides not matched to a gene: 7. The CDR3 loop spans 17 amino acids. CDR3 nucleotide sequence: TGTGCCAGCAGCTTAGCGAACAGGGGGGACCCGAACACTGAAGCTTTCTTT. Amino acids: CASSLANRGDPNTEAFF.

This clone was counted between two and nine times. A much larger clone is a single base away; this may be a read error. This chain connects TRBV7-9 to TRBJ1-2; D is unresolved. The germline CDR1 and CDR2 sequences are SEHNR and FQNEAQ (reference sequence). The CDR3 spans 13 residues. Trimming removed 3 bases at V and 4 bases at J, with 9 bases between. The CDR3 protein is CASSFDHSYGYTF. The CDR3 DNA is TGTGCCAGCAGCTTTGACCATAGCTATGGCTACACCTTC.

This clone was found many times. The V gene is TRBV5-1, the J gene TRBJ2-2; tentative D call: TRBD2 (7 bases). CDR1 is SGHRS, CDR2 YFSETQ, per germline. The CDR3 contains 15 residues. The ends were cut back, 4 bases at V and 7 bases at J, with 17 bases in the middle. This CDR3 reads CASSPVGGANGELFF. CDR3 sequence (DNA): TGCGCCAGCAGCCCGGTGGGGGGGGCCAACGGGGAGCTGTTTTTT.

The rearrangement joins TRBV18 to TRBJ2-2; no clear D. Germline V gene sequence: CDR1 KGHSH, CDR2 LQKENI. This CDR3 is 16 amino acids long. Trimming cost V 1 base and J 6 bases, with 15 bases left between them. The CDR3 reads CASSPLRSQPPGELFF. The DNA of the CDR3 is TGTGCCAGCTCACCACTTAGGTCACAGCCTCCCGGGGAGCTGTTTTTT.

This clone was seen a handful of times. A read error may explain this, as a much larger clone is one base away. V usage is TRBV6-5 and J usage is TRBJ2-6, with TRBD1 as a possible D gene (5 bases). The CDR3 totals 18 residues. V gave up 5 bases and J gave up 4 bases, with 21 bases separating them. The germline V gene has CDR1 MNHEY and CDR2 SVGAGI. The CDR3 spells CASSESSAGYIGANVLTF. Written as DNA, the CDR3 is TGTGCCAGCAGTGAGTCGAGTGCAGGGTACATAGGGGCCAACGTCCTGACTTTC.

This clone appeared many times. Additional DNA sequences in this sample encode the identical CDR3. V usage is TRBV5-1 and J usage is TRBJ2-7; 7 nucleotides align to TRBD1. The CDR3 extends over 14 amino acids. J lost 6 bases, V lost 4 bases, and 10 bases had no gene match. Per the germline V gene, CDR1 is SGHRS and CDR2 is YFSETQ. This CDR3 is CASSAQGEGSEQYF. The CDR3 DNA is TGCGCCAGCAGCGCTCAGGGGGAAGGGAGCGAGCAGTACTTC.

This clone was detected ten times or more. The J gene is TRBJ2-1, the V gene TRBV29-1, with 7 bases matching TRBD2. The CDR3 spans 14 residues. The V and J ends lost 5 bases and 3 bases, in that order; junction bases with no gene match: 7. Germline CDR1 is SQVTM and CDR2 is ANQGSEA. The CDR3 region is CSVTPGTIYNEQFF. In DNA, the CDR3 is TGCAGCGTTACCCCCGGGACTATCTACAATGAGCAGTTCTTC.

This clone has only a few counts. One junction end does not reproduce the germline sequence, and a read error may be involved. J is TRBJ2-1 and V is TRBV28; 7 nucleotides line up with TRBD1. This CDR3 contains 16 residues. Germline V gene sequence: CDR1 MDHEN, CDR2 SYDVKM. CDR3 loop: CASRSDRVLGYNDQFF. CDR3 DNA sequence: TGTGCCAGTAGGTCCGACAGGGTCCTGGGTTACAATGATCAGTTCTTC.

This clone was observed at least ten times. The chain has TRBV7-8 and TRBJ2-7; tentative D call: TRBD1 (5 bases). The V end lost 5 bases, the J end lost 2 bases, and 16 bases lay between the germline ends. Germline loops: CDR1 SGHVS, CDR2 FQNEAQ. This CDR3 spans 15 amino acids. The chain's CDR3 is CASSLTETGPYEQYF. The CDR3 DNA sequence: TGTGCCAGCAGCCTGACAGAAACCGGACCCTACGAGCAGTACTTC.

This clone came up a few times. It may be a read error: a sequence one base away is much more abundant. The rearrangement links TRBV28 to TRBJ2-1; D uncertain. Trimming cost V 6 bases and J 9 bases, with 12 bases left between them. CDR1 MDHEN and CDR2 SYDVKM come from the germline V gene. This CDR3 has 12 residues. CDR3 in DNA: TGTGCCAGCAGGTTCCCTATCTGTGAGCAGTTCTTC. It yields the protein CASRFPICEQFF.

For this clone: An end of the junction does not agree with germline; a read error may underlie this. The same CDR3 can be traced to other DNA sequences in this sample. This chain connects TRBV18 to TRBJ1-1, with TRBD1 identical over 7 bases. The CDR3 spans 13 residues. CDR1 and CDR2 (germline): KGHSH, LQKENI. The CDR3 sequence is CANSPRDSTEAFF. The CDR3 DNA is TGTGCCAACTCACCTCGGGACAGCACTGAAGCTTTCTTT. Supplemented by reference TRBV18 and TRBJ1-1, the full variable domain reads NAGVMQNPRHLVRRRGQEARLRCSPMKGHSHVYWYRQLPEEGLKFMVYLQKENIIDESGMPKERFSAEFPKEGPSILRIQQVVRGDSAAYFCANSPRDSTEAFFGQGTRLTVV.

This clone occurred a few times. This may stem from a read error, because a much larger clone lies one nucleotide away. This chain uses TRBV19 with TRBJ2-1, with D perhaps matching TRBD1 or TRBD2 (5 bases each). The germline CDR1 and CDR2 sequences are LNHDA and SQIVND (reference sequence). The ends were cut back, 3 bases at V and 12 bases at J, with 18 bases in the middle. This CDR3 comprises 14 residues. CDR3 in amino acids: CASSIRDLRDGQFF. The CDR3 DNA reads TGTGCCAGTAGTATTAGGGACCTTCGGGATGGGCAGTTCTTC. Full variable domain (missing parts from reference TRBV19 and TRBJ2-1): DGGITQSPKYLFRKEGQNVTLSCEQNLNHDAMYWYRQDPGQGLRLIYYSQIVNDFQKGDIAEGYSVSREKKESFPLTVTSAQKNPTAFYLCASSIRDLRDGQFFGPGTRLTVL.